This record concerns one TCR beta chain sequence. These data originate in a study of cytomegalovirus exposure and HLA in healthy donors. Some clones are missing from TCRdb's copy, which holds only in-frame ones; the method was immunoSEQ multiplex PCR. This table holds 110,000 to 150,000 clones, over 80% found once. Germline loops: CDR1 MNHEY, CDR2 SMNVEV (reference sequence). V lost 3 bases, J lost 0 bases, and 13 bases stayed unmatched. This CDR3 is built from 20 residues. The sequenced material came from PBMCs. The chain combines TRBV27 with TRBJ2-1, with 11 bases identical to TRBD2. The clonotype comes from a woman aged 25 to 39 in good health and CMV-seropositive. The CDR3: CASSFYPRLAGLSSYNEQFF. As DNA, the CDR3 is TGTGCCAGCAGTTTTTACCCCCGACTAGCGGGACTTAGCTCCTACAATGAGCAGTTCTTC.